Listed below are T cell receptor beta chains from one sample, sequenced in a study of human T cells and chemical hapten exposure. TCRdb reanalysed the RACE reads using MiXCR and keeps one entry per CDR3 protein. This sample has about 80,000 distinct CDR3 sequences; around 7% occur once, and the top ten carry roughly 1.4%. The material was whole blood, obtained in connection with sensitization to the hapten diphenylcyclopropenone (DPC). The receptors stem from a woman aged 25 to 45 with alopecia areata. Some clones in this sample may be carry-over from other donors' samples. The CDR3 runs from the conserved cysteine through the conserved F or W. The D gene is left open where the match is weak. The listing skips clone size in some rows; elsewhere it reads once, few, many or a size class.

v_call	clone_size	d_call	j_call	cdr3_aa	cdr3_nt
TRBV29-1	-	-	TRBJ1-1	CSVPTQGLDTEAFF	TGCAGCGTCCCAACACAGGGTTTGGACACTGAAGCTTTCTTT
TRBV9	-	-	TRBJ1-6	CASSVLEGSPLHF	TGTGCCAGCAGCGTATTAGAGGGTTCACCCCTCCACTTT
TRBV12-3/TRBV12-4	many	-	TRBJ1-6	CASSPDPAPPLHF	TGTGCCAGCAGCCCTGACCCAGCGCCACCCCTCCACTTT
TRBV5-1	-	TRBD2	TRBJ2-2	CASSVLGLAKSTGELFF	TGCGCCAGCAGCGTACTAGGACTAGCGAAGTCCACCGGGGAGCTGTTTTTT
TRBV3-1	-	-	TRBJ2-5	CASMGTLQETQYF	TGTGCCAGCATGGGAACACTCCAAGAGACCCAGTACTTC
TRBV2	many	-	TRBJ2-7	CASSVSGSYEQYF	TGTGCCAGCAGTGTTTCAGGGTCCTACGAGCAGTACTTC
TRBV7-2	many	-	TRBJ2-1	CASSLAGVHNEQFF	TGTGCCAGCAGCTTAGCTGGTGTCCACAATGAGCAGTTCTTC
TRBV20-1	many	TRBD1	TRBJ2-5	CSARGTGLETQYF	TGCAGTGCTAGGGGGACAGGGCTAGAGACCCAGTACTTC
TRBV20-1	-	-	TRBJ2-3	CSAGLRDTDTQYF	TGCAGTGCTGGGCTACGAGACACAGATACGCAGTATTTT
TRBV7-8	many	TRBD2	TRBJ2-3	CASSPRRASGGRKQGDTQYF	TGTGCCAGCAGCCCACGGAGAGCTAGCGGGGGGCGAAAGCAAGGAGATACGCAGTATTTT